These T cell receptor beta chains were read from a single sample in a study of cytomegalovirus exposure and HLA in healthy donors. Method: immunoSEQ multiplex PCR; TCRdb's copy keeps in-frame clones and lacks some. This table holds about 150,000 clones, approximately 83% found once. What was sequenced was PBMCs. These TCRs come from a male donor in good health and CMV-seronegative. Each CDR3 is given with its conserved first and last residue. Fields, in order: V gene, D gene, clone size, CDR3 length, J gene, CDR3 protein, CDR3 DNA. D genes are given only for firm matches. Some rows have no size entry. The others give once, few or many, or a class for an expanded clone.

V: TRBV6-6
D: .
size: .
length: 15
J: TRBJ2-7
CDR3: CASSLTAGPYYEQYF
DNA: TGTGCCAGCAGTTTGACCGCGGGACCCTACTACGAGCAGTACTTC

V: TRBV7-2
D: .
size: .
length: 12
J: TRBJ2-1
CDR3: CASSPGYNEQFF
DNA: TGTGCCAGCAGCCCAGGCTACAATGAGCAGTTCTTC

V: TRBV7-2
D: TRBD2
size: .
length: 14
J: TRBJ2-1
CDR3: CASSWQREGLEQFF
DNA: TGTGCCAGCAGCTGGCAGCGGGAGGGCCTTGAGCAGTTCTTC

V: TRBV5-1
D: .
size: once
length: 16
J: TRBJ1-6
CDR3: CASRRRGVNNDSPLHF
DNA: TGCGCCAGCAGACGTCGGGGGGTTAATAATGATTCACCCCTCCACTTT

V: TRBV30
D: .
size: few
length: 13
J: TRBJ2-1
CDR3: CAWREGPYNEQFF
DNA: TGTGCCTGGAGGGAGGGCCCTTACAATGAGCAGTTCTTC

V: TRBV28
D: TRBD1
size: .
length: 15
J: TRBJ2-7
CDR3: CASSTSGTAAYEQYF
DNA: TGTGCCAGCAGTACCTCCGGGACAGCGGCCTACGAGCAGTACTTC

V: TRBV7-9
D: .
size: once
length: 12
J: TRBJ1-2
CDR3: CASSRANYGYTF
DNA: TGTGCCAGCAGCCGGGCTAACTATGGCTACACCTTC

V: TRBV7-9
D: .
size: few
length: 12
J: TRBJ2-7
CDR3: CASSPQGGEQYF
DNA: TGTGCCAGCAGCCCCCAGGGGGGAGAGCAGTACTTC

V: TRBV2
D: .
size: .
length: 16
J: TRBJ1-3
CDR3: CASSEETGKVGNTIYF
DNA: TGTGCCAGCAGTGAAGAAACAGGGAAGGTTGGAAACACCATATATTTT

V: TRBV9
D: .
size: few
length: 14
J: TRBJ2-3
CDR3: CASSEDSSTDTQYF
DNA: TGTGCCAGCAGCGAGGACAGTAGCACAGATACGCAGTATTTT

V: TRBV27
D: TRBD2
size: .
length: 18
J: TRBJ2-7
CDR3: CASSLSGLAVPDPYEQYF
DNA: TGTGCCAGCAGTTTATCGGGGCTAGCGGTCCCTGACCCCTACGAGCAGTACTTC

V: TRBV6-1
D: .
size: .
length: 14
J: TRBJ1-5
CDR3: CASSPILRGQPQHF
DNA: TGTGCCAGCAGTCCCATCCTAAGGGGACAGCCCCAGCATTTT

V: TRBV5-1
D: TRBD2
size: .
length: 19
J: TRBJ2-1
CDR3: CASSFILAGGPGSYNEQFF
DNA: TGCGCCAGCAGCTTTATACTAGCGGGAGGGCCTGGATCCTACAATGAGCAGTTCTTC

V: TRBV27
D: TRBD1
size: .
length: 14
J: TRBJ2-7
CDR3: CASSLGTGLEEQYF
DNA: TGTGCCAGCAGTCTGGGGACAGGGTTGGAGGAGCAGTACTTC